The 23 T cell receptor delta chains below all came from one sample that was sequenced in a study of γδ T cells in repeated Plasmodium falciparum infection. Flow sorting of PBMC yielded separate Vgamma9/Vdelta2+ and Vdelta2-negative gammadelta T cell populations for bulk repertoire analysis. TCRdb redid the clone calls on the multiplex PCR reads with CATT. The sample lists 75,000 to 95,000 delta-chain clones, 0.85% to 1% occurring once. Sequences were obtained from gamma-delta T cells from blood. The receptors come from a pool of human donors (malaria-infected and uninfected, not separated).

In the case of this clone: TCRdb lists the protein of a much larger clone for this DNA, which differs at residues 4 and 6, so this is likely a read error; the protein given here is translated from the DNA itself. The CDR3 sequence is CACGTRGTDKLIF. CDR3 nucleotide sequence: TGTGCCTGTGGCACCAGGGGCACCGATAAACTCATCTTT. The chain links TRDV2 to TRDJ1, with D hard to call. The J gene, absent from TCRdb, was called here by matching the DNA to germline. CDR1 GEAIGNYY and CDR2 EKD come from the germline V gene. The CDR3 sequence is 13 residues long.

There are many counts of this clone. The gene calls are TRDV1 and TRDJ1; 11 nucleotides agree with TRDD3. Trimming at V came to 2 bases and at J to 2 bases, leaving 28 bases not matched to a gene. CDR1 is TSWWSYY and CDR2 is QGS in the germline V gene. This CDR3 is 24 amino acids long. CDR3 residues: CALGEGVPTIGWGILPRGTDKLIF. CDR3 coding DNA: TGTGCTCTTGGGGAAGGGGTACCTACGATTGGCTGGGGGATACTCCCCAGGGGGACCGATAAACTCATCTTT.

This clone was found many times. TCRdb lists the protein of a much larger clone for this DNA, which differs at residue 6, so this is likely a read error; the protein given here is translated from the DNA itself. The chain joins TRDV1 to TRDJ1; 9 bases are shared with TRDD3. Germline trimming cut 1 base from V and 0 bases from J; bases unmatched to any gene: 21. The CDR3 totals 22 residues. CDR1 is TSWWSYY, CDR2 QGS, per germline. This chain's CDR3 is CALGERGLKRGRGIPYTDKLIF. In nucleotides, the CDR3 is TGTGCTCTTGGGGAACGGGGATTAAAGCGAGGGAGGGGGATACCGTACACCGATAAACTCATCTTT.

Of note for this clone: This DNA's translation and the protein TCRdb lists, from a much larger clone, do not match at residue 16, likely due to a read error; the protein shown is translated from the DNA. CDR3 amino acids: CALGPHPLGDTPLYTNKLIF. CDR3 bases: TGTGCTCTTGGCCCACATCCCCTCGGGGATACACCCCTGTACACCAATAAACTCATCTTT. The J gene is TRDJ1, the V gene TRDV1, with 8 bases lining up with TRDD3. Per the germline V gene, CDR1 is TSWWSYY and CDR2 is QGS. The CDR3 totals 20 residues.

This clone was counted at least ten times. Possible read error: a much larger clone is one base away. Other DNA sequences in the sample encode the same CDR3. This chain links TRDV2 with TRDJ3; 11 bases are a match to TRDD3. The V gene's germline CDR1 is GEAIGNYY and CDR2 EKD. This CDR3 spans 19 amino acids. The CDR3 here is CACDTVLGDSSWDTRQMFF. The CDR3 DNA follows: TGTGCCTGTGACACCGTACTGGGGGATAGCTCCTGGGACACCCGACAGATGTTCTTC.

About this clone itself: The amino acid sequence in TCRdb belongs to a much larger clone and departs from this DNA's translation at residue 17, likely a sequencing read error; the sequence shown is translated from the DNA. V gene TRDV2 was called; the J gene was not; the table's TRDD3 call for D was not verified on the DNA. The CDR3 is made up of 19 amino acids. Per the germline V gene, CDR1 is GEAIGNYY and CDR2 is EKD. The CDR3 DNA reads TGTGCCTGTGACCGGGGGATAGGGCACATCTCCTGGGACACCCGACAGACGTTTTTC. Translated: CACDRGIGHISWDTRQTFF.

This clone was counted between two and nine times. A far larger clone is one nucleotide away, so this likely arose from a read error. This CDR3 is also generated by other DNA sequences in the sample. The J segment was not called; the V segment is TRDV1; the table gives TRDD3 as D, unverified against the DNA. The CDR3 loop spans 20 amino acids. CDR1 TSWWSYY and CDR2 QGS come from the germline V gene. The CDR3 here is CALGGTYGVLGDTRIRKLIF. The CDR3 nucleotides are TGTGCTCTTGGAGGCACCTACGGAGTACTGGGGGATACGCGTATTCGAAAGCTCATCTTT.

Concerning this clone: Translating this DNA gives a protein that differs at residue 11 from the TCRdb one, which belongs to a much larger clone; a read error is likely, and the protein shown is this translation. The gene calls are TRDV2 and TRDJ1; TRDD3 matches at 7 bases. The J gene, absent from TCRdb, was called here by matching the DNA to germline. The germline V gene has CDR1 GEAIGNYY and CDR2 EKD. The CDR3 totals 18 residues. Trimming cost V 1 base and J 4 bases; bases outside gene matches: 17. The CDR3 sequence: CACDTIGGVKEEIDKLIF. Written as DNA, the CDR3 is TGTGCCTGTGACACGATTGGGGGAGTCAAAGAAGAAATCGATAAACTCATCTTT.

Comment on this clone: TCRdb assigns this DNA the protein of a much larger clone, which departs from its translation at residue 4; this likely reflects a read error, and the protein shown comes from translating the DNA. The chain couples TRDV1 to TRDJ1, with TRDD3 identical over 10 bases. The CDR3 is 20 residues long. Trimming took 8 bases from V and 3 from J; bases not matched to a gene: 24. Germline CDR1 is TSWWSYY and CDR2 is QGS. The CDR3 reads CALRVKYWGIPPPGPDKLIF. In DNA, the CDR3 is TGTGCTCTTAGGGTCAAGTACTGGGGGATCCCTCCTCCTGGCCCCGATAAACTCATCTTT.

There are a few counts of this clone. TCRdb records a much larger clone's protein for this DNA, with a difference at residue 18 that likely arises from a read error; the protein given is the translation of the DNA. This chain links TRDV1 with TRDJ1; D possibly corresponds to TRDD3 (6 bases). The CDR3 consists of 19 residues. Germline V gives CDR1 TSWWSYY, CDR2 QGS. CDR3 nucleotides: TGTGCTCTTGGGGACCCCTCCCGGATACCTCTACCGTACACCGATAAACTCACCTTT. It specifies CALGDPSRIPLPYTDKLTF.

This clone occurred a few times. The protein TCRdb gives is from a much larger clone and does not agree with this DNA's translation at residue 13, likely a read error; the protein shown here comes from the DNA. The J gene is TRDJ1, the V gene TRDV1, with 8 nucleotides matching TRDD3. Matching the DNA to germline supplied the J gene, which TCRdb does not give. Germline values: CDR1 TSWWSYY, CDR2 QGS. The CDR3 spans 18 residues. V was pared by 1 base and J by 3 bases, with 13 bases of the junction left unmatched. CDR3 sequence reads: CALGERIAGDRYADKLIF. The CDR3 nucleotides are TGTGCTCTTGGGGAACGTATTGCGGGGGATAGATACGCCGATAAACTCATCTTT.

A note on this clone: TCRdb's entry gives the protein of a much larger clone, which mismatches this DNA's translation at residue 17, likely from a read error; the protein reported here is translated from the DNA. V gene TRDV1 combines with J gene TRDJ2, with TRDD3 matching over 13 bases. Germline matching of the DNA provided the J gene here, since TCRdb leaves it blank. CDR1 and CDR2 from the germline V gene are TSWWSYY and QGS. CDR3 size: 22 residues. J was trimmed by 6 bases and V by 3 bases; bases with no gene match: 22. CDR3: CALGDQAFLGYWGIRWAAQLFF. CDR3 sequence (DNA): TGTGCTCTTGGGGATCAAGCCTTCCTTGGGTACTGGGGGATACGTTGGGCAGCACAACTCTTCTTT.

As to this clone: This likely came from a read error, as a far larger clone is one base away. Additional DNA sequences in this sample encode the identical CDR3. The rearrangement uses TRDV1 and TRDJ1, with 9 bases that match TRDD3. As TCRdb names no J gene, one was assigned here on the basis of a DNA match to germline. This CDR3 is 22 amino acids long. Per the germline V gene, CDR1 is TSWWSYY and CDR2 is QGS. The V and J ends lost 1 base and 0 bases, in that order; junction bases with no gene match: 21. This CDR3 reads CALGEPTILRPVAGGYTDKLIF. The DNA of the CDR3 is TGTGCTCTTGGGGAACCTACAATTCTACGACCGGTCGCTGGGGGATACACCGATAAACTCATCTTT.

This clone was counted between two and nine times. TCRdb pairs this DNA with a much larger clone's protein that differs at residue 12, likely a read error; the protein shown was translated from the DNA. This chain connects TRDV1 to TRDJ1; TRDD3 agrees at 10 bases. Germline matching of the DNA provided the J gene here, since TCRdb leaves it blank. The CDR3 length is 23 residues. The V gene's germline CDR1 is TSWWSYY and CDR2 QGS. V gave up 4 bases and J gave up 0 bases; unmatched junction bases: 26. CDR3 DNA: TGTGCTCTTGGGGTTAGAGGCTTCCTACATTCGGTACTGGGGGATTACGACACCGATAAACTCATCTTT. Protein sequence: CALGVRGFLHSVLGDYDTDKLIF.

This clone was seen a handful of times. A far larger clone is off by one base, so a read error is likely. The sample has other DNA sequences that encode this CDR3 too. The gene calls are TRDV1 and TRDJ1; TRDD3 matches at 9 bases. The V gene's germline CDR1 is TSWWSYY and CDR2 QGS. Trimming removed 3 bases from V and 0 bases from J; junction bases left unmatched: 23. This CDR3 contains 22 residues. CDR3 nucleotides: TGTGCTCTTGGGGAGCAGGGATTAAAGCGAGGGAGGGGGATACCGTACACCGATAAACTCATCTTT. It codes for CALGEQGLKRGRGIPYTDKLIF.

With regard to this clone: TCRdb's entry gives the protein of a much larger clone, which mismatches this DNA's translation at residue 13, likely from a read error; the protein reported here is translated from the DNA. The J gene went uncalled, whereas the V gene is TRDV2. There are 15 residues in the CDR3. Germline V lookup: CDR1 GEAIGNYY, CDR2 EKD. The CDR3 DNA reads TGTGCCTGTGACATCGCTGGAATAAACACCGATAAACCCATCTTT. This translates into CACDIAGINTDKPIF.

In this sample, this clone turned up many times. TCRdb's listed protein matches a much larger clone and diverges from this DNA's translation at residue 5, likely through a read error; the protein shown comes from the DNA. This chain's CDR3 is CACDALGARGADKLIF. CDR3 bases: TGTGCCTGTGACGCACTGGGGGCCCGAGGGGCCGATAAACTCATCTTT. This chain links TRDV2 with TRDJ1, with 8 bases lining up with TRDD3. Trimming took 3 bases from V and 3 from J; bases not matched to a gene: 11. The CDR3 has 16 residues. Germline loops: CDR1 GEAIGNYY, CDR2 EKD.

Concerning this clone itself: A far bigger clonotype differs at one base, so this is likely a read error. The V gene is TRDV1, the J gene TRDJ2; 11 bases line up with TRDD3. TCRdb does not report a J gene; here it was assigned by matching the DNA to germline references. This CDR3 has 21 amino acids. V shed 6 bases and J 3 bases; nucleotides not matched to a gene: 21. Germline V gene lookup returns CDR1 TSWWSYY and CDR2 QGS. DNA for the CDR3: TGTGCTCTTGGACCCTATCCTACGTTTAGTGGGGGATACGGCCTGACAGCACAACTCTTCTTT. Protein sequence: CALGPYPTFSGGYGLTAQLFF.

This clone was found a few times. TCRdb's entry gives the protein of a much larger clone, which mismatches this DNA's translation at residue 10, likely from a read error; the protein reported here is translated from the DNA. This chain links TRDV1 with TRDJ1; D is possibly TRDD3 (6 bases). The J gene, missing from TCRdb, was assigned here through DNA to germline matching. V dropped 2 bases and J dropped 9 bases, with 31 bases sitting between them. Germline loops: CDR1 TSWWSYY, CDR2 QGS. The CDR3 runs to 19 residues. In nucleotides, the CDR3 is TGTGCTCTTGGGGAATTCTCTAAAAGACTCCGTACTGGGTTTAAGGAACTCATCTTT. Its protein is CALGEFSKRLRTGFKELIF.

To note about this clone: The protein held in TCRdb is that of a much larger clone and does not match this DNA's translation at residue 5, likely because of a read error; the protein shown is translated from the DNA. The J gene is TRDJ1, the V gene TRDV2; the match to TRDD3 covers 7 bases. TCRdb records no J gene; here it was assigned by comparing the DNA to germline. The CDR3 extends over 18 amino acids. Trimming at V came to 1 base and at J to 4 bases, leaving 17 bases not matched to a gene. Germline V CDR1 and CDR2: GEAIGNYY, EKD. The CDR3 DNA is TGTGCCTGTGACACACTACACGGGGAGGGATACCGCGGCGATAAACTCATCTTT. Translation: CACDTLHGEGYRGDKLIF.

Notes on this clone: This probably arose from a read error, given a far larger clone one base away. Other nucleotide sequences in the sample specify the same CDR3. The CDR3 coding sequence is TGTGCTCTTGGGGAACCGCCTTCCTACACGAAGTTTGGTGGGGGATACACCAACAATAAACTCATCTTT. This gives the protein CALGEPPSYTKFGGGYTNNKLIF. The genes are TRDV1 and TRDJ1, with D perhaps TRDD3 (10 bases). CDR1 and CDR2 from the germline V gene are TSWWSYY and QGS. Trimming removed 1 base at V and 6 bases at J, with 39 bases between. This CDR3 comprises 23 residues.

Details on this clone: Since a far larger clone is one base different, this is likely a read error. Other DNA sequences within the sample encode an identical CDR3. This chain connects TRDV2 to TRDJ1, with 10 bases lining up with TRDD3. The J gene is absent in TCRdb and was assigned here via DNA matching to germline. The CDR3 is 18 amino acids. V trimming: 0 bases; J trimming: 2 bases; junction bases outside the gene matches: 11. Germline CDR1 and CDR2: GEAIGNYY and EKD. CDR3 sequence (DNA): TGTGCCTGTGACACCGTGGGGAAGGGGGATACGTCGACCGATAAACTCATCTTT. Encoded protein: CACDTVGKGDTSTDKLIF.

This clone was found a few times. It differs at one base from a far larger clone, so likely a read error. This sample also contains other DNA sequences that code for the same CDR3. DNA for the CDR3: TGTGCTCTTGGGGAACCCCCCTCGGGGGGGGATACGCGTGGACGAGGGACCGATAAACTCATCTTT. Its protein is CALGEPPSGGDTRGRGTDKLIF. This chain uses TRDV1 with TRDJ1; 10 positions match TRDD3. TCRdb leaves out the J gene; it was filled in here by matching the DNA to germline. Trimming removed 1 base from V and 2 bases from J; junction bases left unmatched: 22. Germline V gives CDR1 TSWWSYY, CDR2 QGS. The CDR3 extends over 22 amino acids.